Following are 21 T cell receptor beta chains from one sample sequenced in a study of PD-1 blockade in classical Hodgkin lymphoma. Assay used: immunoSEQ multiplex PCR; TCRdb lists only in-frame clones, some missing. Found here are tens of thousands of clones, 70% of them singletons; the top ten hold around 26%. Every patient was affected by relapse after autologous stem cell transplantation, while exposure to brentuximab vedotin was not uniform. The sample was peripheral blood mononuclear cells (PBMCs), taken before the second cycle of nivolumab. These receptors came from a human donor with classical Hodgkin lymphoma.

By sample share, this clone is medium-sized. V is TRBV28 and J is TRBJ2-7, with D perhaps TRBD2 (5 bases). V dropped 6 bases and J dropped 4 bases, with 10 bases sitting between them. CDR3 length equals 12 residues. The germline V gene has CDR1 MDHEN and CDR2 SYDVKM. The CDR3 loop is CASRDEGYEQYF. The DNA of the CDR3 is TGTGCCAGCAGAGACGAGGGATACGAGCAGTACTTC.

The chain joins TRBV11-3 to TRBJ2-3; 9 nucleotides align to TRBD2. Germline assignment: CDR1 SGHNT and CDR2 YENEEA. This CDR3 is 17 amino acids long. The V segment lost 3 bases and the J segment 1 base; nucleotides outside the gene matches: 8. The CDR3, as DNA: TGTGCCAGCAGCTTGAGGACTAGCGTTGGGGGCACAGATACGCAGTATTTT. This sequence encodes CASSLRTSVGGTDTQYF.

The chain joins TRBV19 to TRBJ1-3; tentative D call: TRBD1 (5 bases). Germline CDR1 reads LNHDA; CDR2 reads SQIVND (reference sequence). Trimming removed 5 bases at V and 0 bases at J, with 14 bases between. The length of the CDR3 is 16 residues. The CDR3 here is CASSLLGALSGNTIYF. The CDR3 DNA reads as TGTGCCAGTAGTCTACTCGGGGCTCTCTCTGGAAACACCATATATTTT.

To note about this clone: Germline and junction disagree at one end, which may indicate a read error. The chain has TRBV6-1 and TRBJ2-2; D is unclear. This CDR3 has 14 amino acids. Germline CDR1 MNHNS, CDR2 SASEGT. The CDR3 loop is CASSEGLNTGELFF. The CDR3 nucleotides are TGTGCCAGCAGCGAAGGGCTAAACACCGGGGAGCTGTTTTTT.

V and J are TRBV29-1 and TRBJ1-2; TRBD1 matches 10 bases. The CDR3 is made up of 15 amino acids. Per germline, CDR1 SQVTM and CDR2 ANQGSEA. V was pared by 6 bases and J by 7 bases, with 14 bases of the junction left unmatched. The CDR3 DNA reads as TGCAGCGTCACCGGGACAGGGGAGAGTCTGGGTGGCTACACCTTC. Its protein product is CSVTGTGESLGGYTF.

The chain has TRBV19 and TRBJ1-5, with 9 bases fitting TRBD1. Trimming removed 5 bases from V and 3 bases from J; junction bases left unmatched: 2. The CDR3 consists of 14 residues. Germline CDR1 reads LNHDA; CDR2 reads SQIVND (reference sequence). The DNA for the CDR3 is TGTGCCAGTAGTTGGACAGGGGACAATCAGCCCCAGCATTTT. It yields the protein CASSWTGDNQPQHF. Full variable domain (outside the CDR3, taken from reference TRBV19 and TRBJ1-5): DGGITQSPKYLFRKEGQNVTLSCEQNLNHDAMYWYRQDPGQGLRLIYYSQIVNDFQKGDIAEGYSVSREKKESFPLTVTSAQKNPTAFYLCASSWTGDNQPQHFGDGTRLSIL.

The rearrangement joins TRBV11-2 to TRBJ1-2; D gene uncertain. Trimming stripped 5 bases from V and 2 bases from J, with 12 bases between. Germline V gene sequence: CDR1 SGHAT, CDR2 FQNNGV. The CDR3 totals 14 residues. The CDR3 coding sequence is TGTGCCAGCAGCGCCGTGGGTGGGAACTATGGCTACACCTTC. Protein product: CASSAVGGNYGYTF. The entire variable domain, with the rest obtained from reference TRBV11-2 and TRBJ1-2, is as follows: EAGVAQSPRYKIIEKRQSVAFWCNPISGHATLYWYQQILGQGPKLLIQFQNNGVVDDSQLPKDRFSAERLKGVDSTLKIQPAKLEDSAVYLCASSAVGGNYGYTFGSGTRLTVV.

Turning to this clone: Other DNA sequences within the sample encode an identical CDR3. V gene TRBV19 combines with J gene TRBJ2-2; perhaps TRBD2 as D (5 bases). The CDR3 consists of 14 residues. Deletions cut 2 bases from V and 2 bases from J, with 6 bases between. Germline-derived CDR1 and CDR2 are LNHDA and SQIVND (reference sequence). CDR3 loop: CASSIRGNTGELFF. CDR3 in DNA: TGTGCCAGTAGTATACGGGGAAACACCGGGGAGCTGTTTTTT.

This clone has more than one count but fewer than ten. The V call is TRBV29-1, the J call TRBJ2-2; D ambiguous. Germline CDR1 reads SQVTM; CDR2 reads ANQGSEA. This CDR3 contains 12 residues. Trimming pared 5 bases from V and 5 bases from J, leaving 9 bases between. The CDR3 region has the DNA TGCAGCGTTACTGGGTTTACCGGGGAGCTGTTTTTT. Its protein is CSVTGFTGELFF.

V is TRBV28 and J is TRBJ2-7; D not resolved. Trimming left V 8 bases short and J 0 bases short, with 11 bases between. The length of the CDR3 is 13 residues. Germline loops: CDR1 MDHEN, CDR2 SYDVKM. The CDR3 reads CASSSWGSYEQYV. In nucleotides, the CDR3 is TGTGCCAGCTCCTCCTGGGGCTCCTACGAGCAGTACGTC.

The rearrangement uses TRBV2 and TRBJ2-2; a weak D match, TRBD1 (5 bases). The CDR3 contains 14 residues. V was shortened by 0 bases and J by 5 bases, with 7 bases between the two germline ends. The germline gives CDR1 SNHLY, CDR2 FYNNEI. The CDR3: CASSEARGTGELFF. In DNA, the CDR3 is TGTGCCAGCAGTGAAGCAAGGGGAACCGGGGAGCTGTTTTTT.

The CDR3 bases are TGTGCCAGCAGTCCCACTTCGAGGGGTAGCAATCAGCCCCAGCATTTT. Encoded protein: CASSPTSRGSNQPQHF. The V and J genes are TRBV28 and TRBJ1-5, with a tentative D call TRBD1 (5 bases). The CDR3 length is 16 residues. Deletions cut 5 bases from V and 0 bases from J, with 14 bases between. CDR1 is MDHEN, CDR2 SYDVKM, per germline.

This sequence joins TRBV6-5 and TRBJ2-2; no reliable D call. Trimming removed 5 bases at V and 5 bases at J, with 9 bases between. CDR1 and CDR2 (germline): MNHEY, SVGAGI. The CDR3 extends over 13 amino acids. The CDR3 loop is CASSQVRTGELFF. CDR3 in DNA: TGTGCCAGCAGTCAAGTACGGACCGGGGAGCTGTTTTTT.

This chain uses TRBV28 with TRBJ2-7; TRBD1 or TRBD2 may be the D gene (6 bases each). This CDR3 has 13 residues. Germline CDR1 and CDR2: MDHEN and SYDVKM. Trimming removed 3 bases from V and 2 bases from J, with 8 bases in between. This CDR3 reads CASSFRGAYEQYF. The CDR3 region has the DNA TGTGCCAGCAGTTTTAGGGGGGCCTACGAGCAGTACTTC.

The chain couples TRBV5-5 to TRBJ2-5; D may match TRBD1 or TRBD2 (5 bases each). V dropped 1 base and J dropped 4 bases, with 11 bases sitting between them. The CDR3 has 14 amino acids. The germline V gene encodes CDR1 SGHKS and CDR2 YYEKEE (reference sequence). Here the CDR3 reads CASSLRDPGETQYF. CDR3 nucleotides: TGTGCCAGCAGCTTGAGGGACCCGGGAGAGACCCAGTACTTC.

The chain uses TRBV6-5 and TRBJ1-3; TRBD1 might be the D (6 bases). CDR1 is MNHEY and CDR2 is SVGAGI in the germline V gene. V lost 6 bases to trimming and J lost 0 bases, with 12 bases between them. This CDR3 spans 15 amino acids. The CDR3 is CASSPGQNSGNTIYF. In DNA form, the CDR3 reads TGTGCCAGCAGCCCAGGACAGAACTCTGGAAACACCATATATTTT.

In its sample, this clone was seen once. The gene calls are TRBV7-2 and TRBJ2-7, with no clear D. Germline CDR1 is SGHTA and CDR2 is FQGNSA. Trimming removed 1 base at V and 6 bases at J, with 10 bases between. This CDR3 contains 13 residues. This chain's CDR3 is CASSLESHGEQYV. The CDR3 DNA reads TGTGCCAGCAGCTTAGAATCCCATGGCGAGCAGTACGTC.

This sequence joins TRBV19 and TRBJ1-3; tentatively, D is TRBD1 (6 bases). Germline CDR1 is LNHDA and CDR2 is SQIVND (reference sequence). The CDR3 contains 14 residues. Trimming took 6 bases from V and 8 from J, leaving 17 bases between them. CDR3 protein: CASSFTGREHTIYF. For the CDR3, the DNA is TGTGCCAGTAGCTTCACAGGGAGAGAACACACCATATATTTT.

This clone was counted a single time. This chain connects TRBV5-7 to TRBJ2-1, with 9 bases lining up with TRBD2. TRBV5-7 is identified as an open reading frame with a role that is uncertain. V shed 2 bases, J shed 5 bases, and the junction held 5 bases outside the gene matches. This CDR3 has 15 amino acids. The CDR3 coding sequence is TGTGCCAGCAGCTTAATAGCGGGAGATCACAATGAGCAGTTCTTC. Translated, it gives CASSLIAGDHNEQFF.

This clone was detected only once. The rearrangement joins TRBV9 to TRBJ1-6; D is perhaps TRBD1 (6 bases). Trimming stripped 3 bases from V and 6 bases from J, with 13 bases between. CDR3 length: 15 amino acids. Germline CDR1 and CDR2: SGDLS and YYNGEE. CDR3 in DNA: TGTGCCAGCAGCGAAACGGGGGCTGTTAATTCACCCCTCCACTTT. Translated, it gives CASSETGAVNSPLHF.

The chain links TRBV19 to TRBJ1-2; 8 positions agree with TRBD1. The CDR3 loop spans 14 amino acids. V gave up 7 bases and J gave up 8 bases; unmatched junction bases: 12. Per germline, CDR1 LNHDA and CDR2 SQIVND (reference sequence). CDR3 nucleotide sequence: TGTGCCAGTACCTGGCTTGGACAGGGAGGCGGCTACACCTTC. This codes for CASTWLGQGGGYTF.